The 14 T cell receptor beta chains below come from one sample, sequenced in a study of OX40 agonist ivuxolimab in advanced cancers. The table came from immunoSEQ multiplex PCR; TCRdb's copy has only in-frame clones and leaves some out. The sample holds tens of thousands of clones; approximately 87% are singletons and the top ten take around 3.2%. The material was CD4+ or CD8+ T cells sorted from blood, obtained in a trial of the OX40 agonist ivuxolimab. These receptors originate from an adult with an advanced solid tumor such as melanoma, head and neck, liver or kidney cancer.

The rearrangement uses TRBV11-3 and TRBJ2-5; D unresolved. V lost 5 bases and J lost 4, with 8 bases in between. Germline V gene lookup returns CDR1 SGHNT and CDR2 YENEEA. The CDR3 is 12 amino acids. The CDR3 DNA is TGTGCCAGCAGCGGTGTAGGAGAGACCCAGTACTTC. This sequence encodes CASSGVGETQYF.

The CDR3, as DNA: TGTGCCAGCAGCTTAGAGGTGGGGAAACTGTTTTTT. This encodes CASSLEVGKLFF. This sequence joins TRBV7-2 and TRBJ1-4; D ambiguous. The V end lost 1 base, the J end lost 11 bases, and 8 bases lay between the germline ends. Per germline, CDR1 SGHTA and CDR2 FQGNSA. The CDR3 consists of 12 residues.

This chain uses TRBV5-4 with TRBJ2-2; TRBD2 aligns across 14 bases. From germline, CDR1 is SGHNT and CDR2 YYREEE (reference sequence). The CDR3 length is 17 residues. The junction had 7 bases not matched to a gene; V was cut back by 0 bases and J by 9 bases. The CDR3 here is CASSLEGLAGAGRELFF. DNA for the CDR3: TGTGCCAGCAGCTTGGAGGGACTAGCGGGGGCCGGCCGGGAGCTGTTTTTT.

This clone was seen just once. The rearrangement links TRBV23-1 to TRBJ1-6; D may be TRBD1 (5 bases). TRBV23-1 is an ORF, and what it does is uncertain. Between the trimmed V and J ends, which lost 5 bases and 11 bases, there was a span of 16 bases. This CDR3 is built from 14 residues. As DNA, the CDR3 is TGCGCCAGCAGTAGACGGAGACGGGGGGCACCCCTCCACTTT. Its translation: CASSRRRRGAPLHF.

The chain links TRBV28 to TRBJ2-7, with D possibly TRBD1 on 5 matching bases. Between the trimmed V and J ends, which lost 3 bases and 3 bases, there was a span of 15 bases. Germline V gives CDR1 MDHEN, CDR2 SYDVKM. The CDR3 consists of 15 residues. The CDR3 is CASSLFTFRDYEQYF. CDR3 nucleotide sequence: TGTGCCAGCAGTTTGTTCACCTTCAGGGACTACGAGCAGTACTTC.

This chain uses TRBV6-5 with TRBJ1-5, with unresolved D. Trimming left V 9 bases short and J 6 bases short, with 15 bases between. Germline CDR1 MNHEY, CDR2 SVGAGI. CDR3 size: 13 residues. CDR3 coding DNA: TGTGCCAGTCAAAGGGTGGAAGGTCAGCCCCAGCATTTT. Its protein product is CASQRVEGQPQHF.

This clone was seen a handful of times. The gene calls are TRBV6-1 and TRBJ2-1, with D possibly being TRBD1 (6 bases). The CDR3 sequence is 12 residues long. The ends were cut back, 3 bases at V and 8 bases at J, with 8 bases in the middle. Germline values: CDR1 MNHNS, CDR2 SASEGT. DNA of the CDR3: TGTGCCAGCAGTGATGGGGGCGATGAGCAGTTCTTC. This gives the protein CASSDGGDEQFF.

The genes are TRBV7-2 and TRBJ2-5; perhaps TRBD2 as D (5 bases). The length of the CDR3 is 14 residues. Per the germline V gene, CDR1 is SGHTA and CDR2 is FQGNSA. Trimming left V 8 bases short and J 5 bases short, with 18 bases between. CDR3 in amino acids: CASATRADGETQYF. The DNA for the CDR3 is TGTGCCAGCGCCACTCGAGCGGACGGTGAGACCCAGTACTTC.

This clone was counted only a few times. The chain uses TRBV9 and TRBJ2-7; TRBD1 matches 7 bases. Trimming removed 0 bases from V and 6 bases from J; junction bases left unmatched: 3. Germline CDR1 is SGDLS and CDR2 is YYNGEE. The length of the CDR3 is 13 residues. The CDR3 region is CASSVGGQSEQYF. CDR3 coding DNA: TGTGCCAGCAGCGTAGGGGGACAGTCCGAGCAGTACTTC.

The CDR3 loop is CASSYFRDGTDTQYF. CDR3 coding DNA: TGTGCCAGCAGTTACTTTCGTGATGGCACAGATACGCAGTATTTT. V usage is TRBV6-5 and J usage is TRBJ2-3, with unresolved D. The germline V gene encodes CDR1 MNHEY and CDR2 SVGAGI. CDR3 length: 15 residues. Between the trimmed V and J ends, which lost 1 base and 1 base, there was a span of 9 bases.

The J gene is TRBJ2-7, the V gene TRBV5-1; D perhaps matches TRBD2 (5 bases). The V end lost 2 bases, the J end lost 2 bases, and 11 bases lay between the germline ends. Germline V gives CDR1 SGHRS, CDR2 YFSETQ. This CDR3 contains 14 residues. CDR3 in DNA: TGCGCCAGCAGCTTTGAAGCCGGGACCTACGAGCAGTACTTC. Amino acid sequence: CASSFEAGTYEQYF.

The chain recombines TRBV27 with TRBJ2-5, with TRBD1 as a possible D gene (6 bases). The CDR3 extends over 13 amino acids. V was trimmed by 6 bases and J by 5 bases, leaving 13 bases between them. Germline values: CDR1 MNHEY, CDR2 SMNVEV (reference sequence). CDR3 sequence (DNA): TGTGCCAGCAGGTACAGGGTTACGGAGACCCAGTACTTC. Translation gives CASRYRVTETQYF.

This CDR3 reads CASSEPRGVDTEAFF. As DNA, the CDR3 is TGTGCCAGCAGTGAACCCCGAGGGGTTGACACTGAAGCTTTCTTT. The chain links TRBV25-1 to TRBJ1-1; D might be TRBD1 (5 bases). Trimming stripped 2 bases from V and 3 bases from J, with 13 bases between. CDR1 and CDR2 from the germline V gene are MGHDK and SYGVNS. The CDR3 has 15 residues. Complete variable domain (other parts from reference TRBV25-1 and TRBJ1-1): EADIYQTPRYLVIGTGKKITLECSQTMGHDKMYWYQQDPGMELHLIHYSYGVNSTEKGDLSSESTVSRIRTEHFPLTLESARPSHTSQYLCASSEPRGVDTEAFFGQGTRLTVV.

V gene TRBV6-6 combines with J gene TRBJ1-4; D remains unclear. CDR1 MNHNY and CDR2 SVGAGI come from the germline V gene (reference sequence). The CDR3 is 15 amino acids. Trimming pared 5 bases from V and 4 bases from J, leaving 14 bases between. The CDR3 reads CASSPSGRVNEKLFF. In DNA form, the CDR3 reads TGTGCCAGCAGTCCCTCCGGGAGAGTTAATGAAAAACTGTTTTTT.